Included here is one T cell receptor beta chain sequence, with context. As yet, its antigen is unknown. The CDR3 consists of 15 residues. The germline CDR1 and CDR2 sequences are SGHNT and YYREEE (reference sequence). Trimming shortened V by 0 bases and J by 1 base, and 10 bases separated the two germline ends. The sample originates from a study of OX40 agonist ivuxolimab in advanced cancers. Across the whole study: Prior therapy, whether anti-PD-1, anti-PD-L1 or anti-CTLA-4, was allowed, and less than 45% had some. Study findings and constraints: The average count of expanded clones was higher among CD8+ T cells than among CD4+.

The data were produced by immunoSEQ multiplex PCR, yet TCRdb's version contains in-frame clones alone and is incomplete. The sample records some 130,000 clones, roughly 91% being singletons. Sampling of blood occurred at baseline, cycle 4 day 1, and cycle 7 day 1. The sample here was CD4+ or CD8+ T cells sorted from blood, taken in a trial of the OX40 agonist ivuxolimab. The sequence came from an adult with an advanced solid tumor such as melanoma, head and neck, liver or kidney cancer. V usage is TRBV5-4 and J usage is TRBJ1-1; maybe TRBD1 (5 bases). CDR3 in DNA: TGTGCCAGCAGCTTGGTGGGGGTGGAGAACACTGAAGCTTTCTTT. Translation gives CASSLVGVENTEAFF.